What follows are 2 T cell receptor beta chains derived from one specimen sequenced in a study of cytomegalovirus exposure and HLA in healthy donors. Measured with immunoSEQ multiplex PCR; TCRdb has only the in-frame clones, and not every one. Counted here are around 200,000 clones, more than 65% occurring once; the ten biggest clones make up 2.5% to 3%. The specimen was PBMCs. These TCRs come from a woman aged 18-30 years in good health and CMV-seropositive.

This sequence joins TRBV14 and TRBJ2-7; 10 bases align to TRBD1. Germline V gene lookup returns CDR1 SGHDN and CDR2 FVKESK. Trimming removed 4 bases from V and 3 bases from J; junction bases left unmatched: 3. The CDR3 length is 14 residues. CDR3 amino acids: CASSRRDRGYEQYF. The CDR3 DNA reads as TGTGCCAGCAGCCGCCGGGACAGGGGCTACGAGCAGTACTTC. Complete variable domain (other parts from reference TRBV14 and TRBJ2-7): EAGVTQFPSHSVIEKGQTVTLRCDPISGHDNLYWYRRVMGKEIKFLLHFVKESKQDESGMPNNRFLAERTGGTYSTLKVQPAELEDSGVYFCASSRRDRGYEQYFGPGTRLTVT.

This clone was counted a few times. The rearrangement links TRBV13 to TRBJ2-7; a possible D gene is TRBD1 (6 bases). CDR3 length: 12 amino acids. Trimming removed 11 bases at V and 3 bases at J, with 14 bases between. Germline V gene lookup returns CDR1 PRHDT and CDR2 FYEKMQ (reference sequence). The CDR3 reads CASSRQVYEQYF. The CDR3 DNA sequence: TGTGCCTCATCGAGACAGGTCTACGAGCAGTACTTC. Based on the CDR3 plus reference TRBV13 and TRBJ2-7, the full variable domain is AAGVIQSPRHLIKEKRETATLKCYPIPRHDTVYWYQQGPGQDPQFLISFYEKMQSDKGSIPDRFSAQQFSDYHSELNMSSLELGDSALYFCASSRQVYEQYFGPGTRLTVT.